This entry lists 3 T cell receptor beta chains sequenced from one sample in a study of beta chain features in type 1 diabetes. Study-level results: All four CD4+ subsets of Type 1 diabetes patients contained TCRB CDR3s that were moderately but significantly shorter.

These receptors have no identified antigens. cDNA synthesis used the whole RNA isolate, giving expressed TCRB sequences. Libraries were prepared by immunoSEQ multiplex PCR; TCRdb keeps only in-frame clonotypes and omits some of them. The sample shows approximately 260,000 clones, approximately 25% of them seen only once. The sequencing sample was made of naive CD4+ T cells from blood. Every receptor here comes from a woman in her thirties with type 1 diabetes.

The J gene is TRBJ2-1, the V gene TRBV5-1; tentatively, D is TRBD1 (6 bases). CDR3 length: 14 residues. V was clipped by 9 bases and J by 12 bases, with 25 bases between them. The germline V gene encodes CDR1 SGHRS and CDR2 YFSETQ. DNA for the CDR3: TGCGCCACCCAAATTGGGGACACCACCGCGAGGCAGTTCTTC. Translation: CATQIGDTTARQFF.

This clone has a handful of counts. In DNA, the CDR3 is TGTGCCAGCAATGGGGGGTTGGGAACTGAAGCTTTCTTT. It codes for CASNGGLGTEAFF. The chain links TRBV6-5 to TRBJ1-1; tentatively, D is TRBD1 (5 bases). The CDR3 contains 13 residues. Germline CDR1 and CDR2: MNHEY and SVGAGI. V lost 7 bases and J 5 bases, leaving 14 bases between the germline ends.

This clone has a handful of counts. The V and J genes are TRBV30 and TRBJ2-3, with 8 bases that match TRBD2. The ends lost 3 bases at V and 6 bases at J; junction bases unmatched: 11. CDR3 length: 15 amino acids. The V gene's germline CDR1 is GTSNPN and CDR2 SVGIG (reference sequence). This chain's CDR3 is CAWRTWAGGGDTQYF. The CDR3 coding sequence is TGTGCCTGGAGGACCTGGGCGGGAGGTGGGGATACGCAGTATTTT. Looking up the rest from reference TRBV30 and TRBJ2-3 gives the full variable domain: SQTIHQWPATLVQPVGSPLSLECTVEGTSNPNLYWYRQAAGRGLQLLFYSVGIGQISSEVPQNLSASRPQDRQFILSSKKLLLSDSGFYLCAWRTWAGGGDTQYFGPGTRLTVL.